This passage covers 9 T cell receptor beta chains from one sample sequenced in a study of radiotherapy plus CTLA-4 blockade in lung cancer. Here immunoSEQ multiplex PCR was the method, and the copy in TCRdb shows in-frame clones only, minus some. The sample includes tens of thousands of clones, roughly 77% of them seen just once. Sample: peripheral blood, taken from a patient treated with radiotherapy plus ipilimumab. All receptors come from a human donor with non-small cell lung cancer who had a complete response to radiotherapy plus ipilimumab.

The chain carries TRBV10-1 and TRBJ2-1, with TRBD1 matching over 9 bases. Germline V lookup: CDR1 WNHNN, CDR2 SYGVQD (reference sequence). The V segment lost 5 bases and the J segment 5 bases; nucleotides outside the gene matches: 7. The length of the CDR3 is 15 residues. The CDR3: CASSPPGTGNNEQFF. DNA for the CDR3: TGCGCCAGCAGTCCCCCCGGGACAGGGAACAATGAGCAGTTCTTC.

This chain links TRBV20-1 with TRBJ1-1; D gene ambiguous. The V gene's germline CDR1 is DFQATT and CDR2 SNEGSKA (reference sequence). V was pared by 5 bases and J by 7 bases, with 8 bases between. The CDR3 has 10 residues. CDR3 loop: CSALSYEAFF. In DNA, the CDR3 is TGCAGTGCTCTATCGTATGAAGCTTTCTTT.

The gene calls are TRBV7-2 and TRBJ2-5; the D is unclear. The germline V gene encodes CDR1 SGHTA and CDR2 FQGNSA. The CDR3 loop spans 13 amino acids. The V and J ends lost 5 bases and 5 bases respectively, with 12 bases between them. The CDR3 is CASSLERWETQYF. DNA for the CDR3: TGTGCCAGCAGCCTTGAGAGGTGGGAGACCCAGTACTTC.

The V gene is TRBV10-3, the J gene TRBJ2-5; no reliable D call. TRBJ2-7 matches the DNA end more closely, so the J call is doubtful. Germline V CDR1 and CDR2: ENHRY, SYGVKD. This CDR3 has 14 residues. The DNA of the CDR3 is TGTGCCATCAGTGAGGCGGAGAGCTCCTACGAGCAGTACTTC. Protein: CAISEAESSYEQYF.

This chain uses TRBV7-9 with TRBJ1-2; 9 nucleotides line up with TRBD1. Germline V gives CDR1 SEHNR, CDR2 FQNEAQ (reference sequence). The ends lost 5 bases at V and 6 bases at J; junction bases unmatched: 13. The CDR3 is 16 amino acids. The CDR3 DNA reads TGTGCCAGCAGCGCCTCAGTCAGGGACAGGGTACATGGCTACACCTTC. As protein: CASSASVRDRVHGYTF.

The V call is TRBV19, the J call TRBJ1-1, with D possibly TRBD1 on 6 matching bases. With 3 bases removed from V and 1 base from J, the gap between germline ends came to 9 bases. The CDR3 loop spans 14 amino acids. The germline gives CDR1 LNHDA, CDR2 SQIVND (reference sequence). The CDR3 is CASSIPRGNTEAFF. CDR3 coding DNA: TGTGCCAGTAGTATTCCCAGGGGGAACACTGAAGCTTTCTTT.

The V gene is TRBV5-1, the J gene TRBJ1-3, with D hard to call. CDR1 SGHRS and CDR2 YFSETQ come from the germline V gene. The CDR3 extends over 16 amino acids. Trimming left V 4 bases short and J 0 bases short, with 14 bases between. CDR3 sequence reads: CASSDGETVSGNTIYF. CDR3 sequence (DNA): TGCGCCAGCAGCGACGGAGAAACCGTCTCTGGAAACACCATATATTTT.

This clone was found a few times. The chain joins TRBV4-1 to TRBJ1-5; D is undetermined. CDR1 and CDR2 from the germline V gene are MGHRA and YSYEKL. The CDR3 length is 13 residues. The V and J ends lost 5 bases and 11 bases respectively, with 16 bases between them. The CDR3 here is CASSLLPAGTQHF. In DNA, the CDR3 is TGCGCCAGCAGCTTACTCCCGGCGGGGACCCAGCATTTT.

The chain links TRBV9 to TRBJ2-5; 10 bases line up with TRBD1. The CDR3 extends over 15 amino acids. The germline V gene has CDR1 SGDLS and CDR2 YYNGEE. V lost 5 bases, J lost 3 bases, and 7 bases stayed unmatched. CDR3 protein: CASSGSGTGEETQYF. DNA of the CDR3: TGTGCCAGCAGTGGATCCGGGACAGGGGAAGAGACCCAGTACTTC.